This T cell receptor beta chain was obtained from a study of blood T cells in healthy people across ages. Study results and limitations: A roughly linear fall in TCR beta diversity per million T cells was seen with increasing age.

To note about this clonotype: What it recognizes is unknown. A much larger clone sits a single nucleotide away, making a read error possible.

Total RNA, at least 5.5 micrograms per sample, was extracted from PBMCs. V lost 6 bases and J 9 bases, leaving 9 bases between the germline ends. The length of the CDR3 is 11 residues. The germline CDR1 and CDR2 sequences are LGHDT and YNNKEL (reference sequence). With a J-beta primer mix and a sample-barcoded 5' primer, a second PCR ran about 7 to 12 cycles. The template-switch adaptor was a 5' adaptor with 12 random nucleotides. It tagged each cDNA molecule. TCRdb reanalysed the 5' RACE reads using MiXCR and keeps one entry per CDR3 protein. Counted here are hundreds of thousands of distinct CDR3 sequences, roughly 31% occurring once; the ten biggest clones make up 15% to 18%.

This chain connects TRBV3-1 to TRBJ2-1, with TRBD2 as a possible D gene (5 bases). This TCR derives from a woman of 80 years or more in good health. Sample: blood. CDR3 in amino acids: CASSREPEQFF. CDR3 nucleotide sequence: TGTGCCAGCAGTAGGGAGCCTGAGCAGTTCTTC.